This TCR beta chain was recovered during a study of blood T cell repertoires in COVID-19. Study context: Italy, Spain and the United States were the sources of the convalescent and acute COVID-19 samples. T cells, B-cell-depleted T cells, or PBMCs supplied cDNA or gDNA.

As processed by the authors: Amplification of reference gene primers was used by the study to estimate nucleated cell counts. Repertoires were generated with immunoSEQ multiplex PCR, while TCRdb's copy carries only in-frame clones and drops some. V and J calls plus clone size are reproduced from that table; the DNA served to infer D and trimming. In the table there are 280,000 or so clones, around 90% of which are singletons. The V segment lost 5 bases and the J segment 5 bases; nucleotides outside the gene matches: 5. The CDR3 sequence is 14 residues long. Germline V gene lookup returns CDR1 SGHTA and CDR2 FQGNSA.

Sequenced material: peripheral blood. The TCR sequence derives from a man aged 18 to 29 with active or convalescent COVID-19. This chain uses TRBV7-2 with TRBJ2-1, with 8 nucleotides matching TRBD2. The CDR3 spells CASSPFSGDNEQFF. The CDR3 bases are TGTGCCAGCAGCCCGTTTAGCGGGGACAATGAGCAGTTCTTC.